Shown below are 31 T cell receptor beta chains from a single sample sequenced in a study of T cell repertoires in cytomegalovirus infection. Their antigens are not known. From the reads, TCRdb called clonotypes with MiXCR, one entry per CDR3 protein. The top ten hold 43% of the sample, which has 450,000 to 600,000 distinct CDR3 sequences, more than 40% seen once. The source was cultured PBMCs, collected from culture after CMV antigen stimulation. Receptors were obtained from a human donor in good health (CMV status not recorded). Some clones in this sample may be carry-over from other donors' samples.

This chain links TRBV4-2 with TRBJ2-7, with D possibly being TRBD1 (6 bases). Germline V gene sequence: CDR1 LGHNA, CDR2 YNFKEQ. V was shortened by 1 base and J by 6 bases, with 16 bases between the two germline ends. This CDR3 has 15 residues. CDR3 loop: CASSQGGAGDGEQYF. The CDR3 DNA sequence: TGTGCCAGCAGCCAAGGAGGCGCAGGGGACGGCGAGCAGTACTTC.

This clonotype was seen only a few times. The V gene is TRBV6-1, the J gene TRBJ2-7, with D perhaps matching TRBD2 (5 bases). Germline loops: CDR1 MNHNS, CDR2 SASEGT. The CDR3 is 14 amino acids. Trimming removed 2 bases at V and 5 bases at J, with 13 bases between. In DNA, the CDR3 is TGTGCCAGCAGTGAATACGAAGAGGGTGACGAGCAGTACTTC. Translated: CASSEYEEGDEQYF.

In its sample, this clonotype was seen a few times. This sequence joins TRBV6-2 or TRBV6-3 and TRBJ2-3; D gene uncertain. Germline-derived CDR1 and CDR2 are MNHEY and SVGEGT. This CDR3 contains 15 residues. V shed 1 base and J shed 1 base, with 9 bases lying between them. The CDR3 protein is CASSYYAPRTDTQYF. CDR3 nucleotides: TGTGCCAGCAGTTACTATGCACCACGCACAGATACGCAGTATTTT.

This clonotype has just a few counts. The V gene is TRBV7-8, the J gene TRBJ2-2; TRBD1 might be the D (6 bases). V lost 3 bases and J lost 7, with 15 bases in between. CDR1 and CDR2 (germline): SGHVS, FQNEAQ. This CDR3 region has 15 residues. The DNA for the CDR3 is TGTGCCAGCAGCTTTTCACAGGGTACGAGCGGGGAGCTGTTTTTT. It specifies CASSFSQGTSGELFF.

This clonotype showed up just a few times. The chain couples TRBV19 to TRBJ2-1; 14 bases line up with TRBD2. From germline, CDR1 is LNHDA and CDR2 SQIVND (reference sequence). This CDR3 is built from 20 residues. With V trimmed by 5 bases and J by 1 base, 13 bases remained unmatched. Written as DNA, the CDR3 is TGTGCCAGTAGTCCGGACGACGGACTAGCGGGGGGTTTTTCCTACAATGAGCAGTTCTTC. Translation: CASSPDDGLAGGFSYNEQFF.

This clonotype was counted a few times. The chain couples TRBV5-6 to TRBJ2-3; 7 bases align to TRBD1. Germline CDR1 and CDR2: SGHDT and YYEEEE. J lost 2 bases, V lost 4 bases, and 7 bases had no gene match. The CDR3 loop spans 15 amino acids. DNA for the CDR3: TGTGCCAGCAGCACGGGGACAGCTAACACAGATACGCAGTATTTT. It encodes CASSTGTANTDTQYF.

V and J are TRBV2 and TRBJ1-2, with TRBD1 identical over 8 bases. The V gene's germline CDR1 is SNHLY and CDR2 FYNNEI. The CDR3 has 12 residues. V was clipped by 7 bases and J by 11 bases; unmatched bases: 9. In DNA, the CDR3 is TGTGCCAGCAATCGGGACAGGTCGAAGTACACCTTC. It is translated as CASNRDRSKYTF.

The chain carries TRBV20-1 and TRBJ2-3; D might be TRBD2 (5 bases). This CDR3 is 14 amino acids long. Germline lookup yields CDR1 DFQATT and CDR2 SNEGSKA (reference sequence). The DNA for the CDR3 is TGCAGAGTCCTCCCGGGGTCCGCCACAGATACGCAGTATTTT. Its translation: CRVLPGSATDTQYF.

The chain links TRBV7-9 to TRBJ2-5, with TRBD2 matching over 9 bases. CDR3 length equals 16 residues. V lost 3 bases and J lost 0; bases outside the gene matches: 5. In germline, CDR1 is SEHNR, CDR2 FQNEAQ (reference sequence). The chain's CDR3 is CASSLTSGGYQETQYF. The CDR3, as DNA: TGTGCCAGCAGCTTGACTAGCGGAGGGTACCAAGAGACCCAGTACTTC.

The chain recombines TRBV6-6 with TRBJ2-7, with 9 bases lining up with TRBD1. V trimming: 5 bases; J trimming: 4 bases; junction bases outside the gene matches: 3. CDR3 size: 13 residues. Germline V lookup: CDR1 MNHNY, CDR2 SVGAGI (reference sequence). CDR3 amino acids: CASSGTGLYEQYF. CDR3 sequence (DNA): TGTGCCAGCAGTGGGACAGGGTTATACGAGCAGTACTTC.

This clonotype appeared a few times. V gene TRBV7-2 combines with J gene TRBJ2-1, with D possibly being TRBD2 (6 bases). The germline gives CDR1 SGHTA, CDR2 FQGNSA. V was cut by 5 bases and J by 4 bases, with 12 bases left in between. CDR3 size: 14 residues. The CDR3 DNA follows: TGTGCCAGCAGCGGCCGGGACTTGTACAATGAGCAGTTCTTC. It encodes CASSGRDLYNEQFF. The full variable domain, completed using reference TRBV7-2 and TRBJ2-1, is GAGVSQSPSNKVTEKGKDVELRCDPISGHTALYWYRQSLGQGLEFLIYFQGNSAPDKSGLPSDRFSAERTGGSVSTLTIQRTQQEDSAVYLCASSGRDLYNEQFFGPGTRLTVL.

V usage is TRBV27 and J usage is TRBJ2-7; the D is unclear. Germline CDR1 and CDR2: MNHEY and SMNVEV (reference sequence). The CDR3 has 14 amino acids. V was pared by 1 base and J by 6 bases, with 13 bases between. The CDR3 nucleotides read TGTGCCAGCAGTTTATTGGCCAAAGCGTCCGAGCAGTACTTC. This sequence encodes CASSLLAKASEQYF.

The CDR3 region has the DNA TGTGCCACCAGCACTTTTGGGGGAGATCGGGATGAGCAGTTCTTC. Its translation: CATSTFGGDRDEQFF. This chain joins TRBV15 and TRBJ2-1; perhaps D is TRBD1 or TRBD2 (5 bases each). The CDR3 totals 15 residues. Germline CDR1 reads LNHNV; CDR2 reads YYDKDF (reference sequence). Trimming pared 4 bases from V and 8 bases from J, leaving 18 bases between.

The sample holds many counts of this clonotype. The chain has TRBV7-2 and TRBJ2-3; TRBD1 might be the D (6 bases). The CDR3 is made up of 15 amino acids. V lost 3 bases to trimming and J lost 10 bases, with 20 bases between them. From germline, CDR1 is SGHTA and CDR2 FQGNSA. CDR3 in amino acids: CASSFGDMVSSPQYF. As DNA, the CDR3 is TGTGCCAGCAGCTTCGGGGACATGGTCTCCTCTCCGCAGTATTTT.

The table lists this clonotype with a few counts. The chain joins TRBV6-5 to TRBJ1-5; no reliable D call. Looked up from germline, CDR1 is MNHEY and CDR2 is SVGAGI. This CDR3 has 14 amino acids. With 2 bases removed from V and 6 bases from J, the gap between germline ends came to 11 bases. This CDR3 is CASSYGRFGQPQHF. The CDR3 region has the DNA TGTGCCAGCAGTTACGGACGTTTCGGTCAGCCCCAGCATTTT.

The chain couples TRBV7-2 to TRBJ1-1, with unresolved D. This CDR3 is 15 amino acids long. Trimming removed 3 bases from V and 0 bases from J, with 11 bases in between. Germline values: CDR1 SGHTA, CDR2 FQGNSA. DNA of the CDR3: TGTGCCAGCAGCTTGCTGGTGTACATGAACACTGAAGCTTTCTTT. Translating it yields CASSLLVYMNTEAFF.

This chain joins TRBV7-2 and TRBJ1-6; the D is unclear. V dropped 1 base and J dropped 10 bases, with 11 bases sitting between them. CDR3 size: 14 residues. Looked up from germline, CDR1 is SGHTA and CDR2 is FQGNSA. This chain's CDR3 is CASSLEPGNSPLHF. Here the CDR3 DNA reads TGTGCCAGCAGCTTAGAGCCGGGGAACTCACCCCTCCACTTT.

The chain uses TRBV20-1 and TRBJ2-3; TRBD2 aligns across 7 bases. CDR1 is DFQATT, CDR2 SNEGSKA, per germline (reference sequence). V trimming: 1 base; J trimming: 4 bases; junction bases outside the gene matches: 8. The CDR3 has 15 amino acids. Here the CDR3 DNA reads TGCAGTGCTAGAGCCGGGACTAACTGGGCAGATACGCAGTATTTT. Protein product: CSARAGTNWADTQYF.

This clonotype came up a few times. The rearrangement joins TRBV7-2 to TRBJ1-2; D not resolved. CDR3 length equals 16 residues. Germline values: CDR1 SGHTA, CDR2 FQGNSA. The V and J ends lost 1 base and 0 bases respectively, with 12 bases between them. CDR3: CASSLGHLEANYGYTF. The CDR3 nucleotides read TGTGCCAGCAGCTTAGGCCACCTTGAAGCTAACTATGGCTACACCTTC.

The chain joins TRBV7-6 to TRBJ2-2; 13 nucleotides align to TRBD2. CDR1 and CDR2 (germline): SGHVS, FNYEAQ. Losses at the gene ends were 4 bases for V and 7 bases for J; bases not matched to a gene: 12. The CDR3 has 18 amino acids. The CDR3 region is CASSSGLAGVFRHGELFF. CDR3 nucleotides: TGTGCCAGCAGCTCAGGACTAGCGGGAGTCTTTCGGCACGGGGAGCTGTTTTTT. Supplemented by reference TRBV7-6 and TRBJ2-2, the full variable domain reads GAGVSQSPRYKVTKRGQDVALRCDPISGHVSLYWYRQALGQGPEFLTYFNYEAQQDKSGLPNDRFSAERPEGSISTLTIQRTEQRDSAMYRCASSSGLAGVFRHGELFFGEGSRLTVL.

The V and J genes are TRBV5-1 and TRBJ1-2, with TRBD1 identical over 9 bases. The junction had 15 bases not matched to a gene; V was cut back by 5 bases and J by 7 bases. Per the germline V gene, CDR1 is SGHRS and CDR2 is YFSETQ. CDR3 length: 16 residues. CDR3 in amino acids: CASSSGQGVITSGYTF. In nucleotides, the CDR3 is TGCGCCAGCAGTTCGGGACAGGGTGTTATAACTTCTGGCTACACCTTC.

The rearrangement uses TRBV2 and TRBJ2-2; TRBD1 agrees at 8 bases. V shed 7 bases, J shed 4 bases, and the junction held 5 bases outside the gene matches. The CDR3 runs 14 residues. Looked up from germline, CDR1 is SNHLY and CDR2 is FYNNEI. CDR3 nucleotides: TGTGCCAGCACGGGACAGGAGACCACCGGGGAGCTGTTTTTT. It translates to CASTGQETTGELFF.

The J gene is TRBJ1-4, the V gene TRBV7-3; unclear D gene. Germline V gives CDR1 SGHTA, CDR2 FQGTGA. This CDR3 comprises 14 residues. Trimming cost V 5 bases and J 0 bases, with 7 bases left between them. CDR3 DNA sequence: TGTGCCAGCAGCGGCTCAGCAACTAATGAAAAACTGTTTTTT. Amino acids: CASSGSATNEKLFF.

In its sample, this clonotype was seen a few times. The rearrangement joins TRBV12-3 or TRBV12-4 to TRBJ1-6; D uncertain. V was pared by 5 bases and J by 7 bases, with 12 bases between. This CDR3 contains 14 residues. CDR3 amino acids: CASSRTVDNSPLHF. CDR3 nucleotides: TGTGCCAGCAGTAGGACGGTAGACAATTCACCCCTCCACTTT.

In this sample, this clonotype turned up a few times. The chain joins TRBV6-1 to TRBJ1-1; D call uncertain. This CDR3 has 14 residues. Trimming removed 1 base at V and 2 bases at J, with 8 bases between. Germline V gives CDR1 MNHNS, CDR2 SASEGT. CDR3 region: CASSEGAPNTEAFF. CDR3 nucleotides: TGTGCCAGCAGTGAAGGGGCCCCAAACACTGAAGCTTTCTTT.

The chain employs TRBV19 and TRBJ2-1, with D perhaps TRBD1 or TRBD2 (5 bases each). Trimming pared 6 bases from V and 0 bases from J, leaving 12 bases between. This CDR3 spans 15 amino acids. Germline CDR1 is LNHDA and CDR2 is SQIVND (reference sequence). The CDR3: CASSRDPNSYNEQFF. The CDR3 nucleotides are TGTGCCAGTAGCAGGGACCCGAACTCCTACAATGAGCAGTTCTTC.

This clonotype was picked up a small number of times. The V call is TRBV7-8, the J call TRBJ1-3; 8 bases align to TRBD1. The CDR3 loop spans 16 amino acids. Germline V lookup: CDR1 SGHVS, CDR2 FQNEAQ. V was clipped by 4 bases and J by 0 bases; unmatched bases: 5. The CDR3 DNA sequence: TGTGCCAGCAGCTACTCGACAGGGGACTCTGGAAACACCATATATTTT. As protein: CASSYSTGDSGNTIYF.

This clonotype occurred a few times. The V and J genes are TRBV20-1 and TRBJ2-6; D ambiguous. This CDR3 is built from 14 residues. The V end lost 3 bases, the J end lost 0 bases, and 6 bases lay between the germline ends. From germline, CDR1 is DFQATT and CDR2 SNEGSKA (reference sequence). The CDR3 DNA sequence: TGCAGTGCTAGTTATGGCTCTGGGGCCAACGTCCTGACTTTC. This translates into CSASYGSGANVLTF.

This chain connects TRBV4-3 to TRBJ1-4, with 8 bases that match TRBD1. The CDR3 runs 16 residues. V trimming: 0 bases; J trimming: 6 bases; junction bases outside the gene matches: 6. Germline lookup yields CDR1 LGHNA and CDR2 YSLEER. This CDR3 reads CASSQDLGTGDEKLFF. DNA of the CDR3: TGCGCCAGCAGCCAAGATCTTGGGACAGGAGATGAAAAACTGTTTTTT.

This chain links TRBV6-2 or TRBV6-3 with TRBJ2-1; D possibly matches TRBD1 or TRBD2 (6 bases each). CDR1 and CDR2 from the germline V gene are MNHEY and SVGEGT. CDR3 length: 14 amino acids. The V gene lost 6 bases and the J gene lost 9 bases, with 18 bases spanning the gap. The CDR3 coding sequence is TGTGCCAGCAGGGCCGTAGGAGGGGGAGGTGAGCAGTTCTTC. Amino acids: CASRAVGGGGEQFF.

The chain combines TRBV6-1 with TRBJ1-2; D might be TRBD1 (5 bases). The CDR3 covers 14 residues. V lost 2 bases, J lost 4 bases, and 11 bases lay in between. Germline V gene sequence: CDR1 MNHNS, CDR2 SASEGT. CDR3 loop: CASSENQGFYGYTF. Written as DNA, the CDR3 is TGTGCCAGCAGTGAAAACCAGGGATTCTATGGCTACACCTTC.